This T cell receptor (beta chain) stems from a study of T cell responses to AZD1222 COVID-19 vaccine. For this clone: The antigen remains unidentified.

Data came from immunoSEQ multiplex PCR; TCRdb stores just in-frame clones and leaves some out. The sample has some 130,000 clones; 70% to 90% are singletons. This CDR3 is built from 15 residues. The V end lost 8 bases, the J end lost 2 bases, and 19 bases lay between the germline ends. Germline V gives CDR1 SEHNR, CDR2 FQNEAQ (reference sequence). Study conclusions and caveats: Repertoire sampling was restricted to post-peak T cell response timepoints. Reports indicate that nearly half of spike-specific TCRs are directed at unmutated variant regions. Increased Spike-specific TCR breadth and depth were observed after two AZD1222 doses.

V usage is TRBV7-9 and J usage is TRBJ2-7; D is possibly TRBD1 or TRBD2 (5 bases each). The sequencing here drew on peripheral blood, taken on day 0 of AZD1222 vaccination. The receptor comes from an adult in good health. The CDR3 spells CASGGRDGGTYEQYF. CDR3 sequence (DNA): TGTGCCAGCGGGGGACGGGACGGTGGGACCTACGAGCAGTACTTC.